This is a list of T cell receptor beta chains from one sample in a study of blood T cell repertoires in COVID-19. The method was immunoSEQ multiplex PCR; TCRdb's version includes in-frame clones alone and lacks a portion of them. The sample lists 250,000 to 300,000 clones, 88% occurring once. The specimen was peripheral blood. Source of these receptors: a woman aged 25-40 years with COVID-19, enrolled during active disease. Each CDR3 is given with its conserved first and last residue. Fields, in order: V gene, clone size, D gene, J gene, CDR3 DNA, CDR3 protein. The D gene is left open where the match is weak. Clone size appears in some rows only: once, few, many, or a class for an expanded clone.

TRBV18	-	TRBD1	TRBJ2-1	TGTGCCAGCTCACCCCTCGGACAGGGGAGAGATGAGCAGTTCTTC	CASSPLGQGRDEQFF
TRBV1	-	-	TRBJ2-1	TGCACGAGCGGGCAGGAAGTGGGCAATGAGCAGTTCTTC	CTSGQEVGNEQFF
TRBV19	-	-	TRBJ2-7	TGTGCCAGTAGTTTAAATTGGCCCCCTGGCGAGCAGTACTTC	CASSLNWPPGEQYF
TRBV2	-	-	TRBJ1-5	TGTGCCACCAAACAGCAAAATAGCAATCAGCCCCAGCATTTT	CATKQQNSNQPQHF
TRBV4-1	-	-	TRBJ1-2	TGCGCCAGCAGCACGCGAATTGGGACATCCCAATATGGCTACACCTTC	CASSTRIGTSQYGYTF
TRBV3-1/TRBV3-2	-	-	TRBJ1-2	TGTGCCAGCAGCCAACTCGCGGAGGGAGGTCGCTATGGCTACACCTTC	CASSQLAEGGRYGYTF
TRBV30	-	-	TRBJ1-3	TGTGCCTGGACTCGTTCGGGGTTGGGAGACTCTGGAAACACCATATATTTT	CAWTRSGLGDSGNTIYF
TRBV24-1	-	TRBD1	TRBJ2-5	TGTGCCACCAGTGATTTCTCGGACAGGGGTACGACCCAGTACTTC	CATSDFSDRGTTQYF
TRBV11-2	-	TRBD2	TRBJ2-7	TGTGCCAGCAGCTCGGCTAGTAGCGGGAACTACGAGCAGTACTTC	CASSSASSGNYEQYF
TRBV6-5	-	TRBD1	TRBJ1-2	TGTGCCAGCAGGACCGGGACAGGGTCCTATGGCTACACCTTC	CASRTGTGSYGYTF
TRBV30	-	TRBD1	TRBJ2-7	TGTGCCTGGCGACAGGGCTACGAGCAGTACTTC	CAWRQGYEQYF
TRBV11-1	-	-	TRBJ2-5	TGTGCCAGCAGTCCGACTACAGAGACCCAGTACTTC	CASSPTTETQYF
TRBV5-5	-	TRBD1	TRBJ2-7	TGTGCCAGCAGTTCCACCAGAGGGACAGGGGGCGGCGGGAGGGTAGGGCAGTACTTC	CASSSTRGTGGGGRVGQYF
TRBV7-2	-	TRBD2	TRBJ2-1	TGTGCCAGCAGCTCCAGGACTAGGGCATACCCCTACAATGAGCAGTTCTTC	CASSSRTRAYPYNEQFF
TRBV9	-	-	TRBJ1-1	TGTGCCAGCAGCGTAGGATCCCAGGGCGGCACTGAAGCTTTCTTT	CASSVGSQGGTEAFF
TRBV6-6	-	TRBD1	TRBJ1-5	TGTGCCAGCAGTAAAAAAACAGGGGATAGCAATCAGCCCCAGCATTTT	CASSKKTGDSNQPQHF
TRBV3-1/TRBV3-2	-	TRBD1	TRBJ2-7	TGTGCCAGCAGCCCCGGGACAGGGCGCGTCGAGCAGTACTTC	CASSPGTGRVEQYF
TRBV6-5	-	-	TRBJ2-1	TGTGCCAGCAGCCGCCGGTCCCCCTACAATGAGCAGTTCTTC	CASSRRSPYNEQFF
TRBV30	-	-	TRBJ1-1	TGTGCCTGGAGTAGTGGGGGAGGGGACACTGAAGCTTTCTTT	CAWSSGGGDTEAFF
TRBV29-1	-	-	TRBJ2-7	TGCAGCGTTGCTCTCGGAACAGGCGGCGGCGAGCAGTACTTC	CSVALGTGGGEQYF
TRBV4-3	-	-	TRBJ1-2	TGCGCCAGCAGCCCGACATCGACTAACTATGGCTACACCTTC	CASSPTSTNYGYTF
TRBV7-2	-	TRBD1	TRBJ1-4	TGTGCCAGCAGCCCGGGGGAGGCAGGGGGCGAAAAACTGTTTTTT	CASSPGEAGGEKLFF
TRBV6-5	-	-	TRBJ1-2	TGTGCCAGCAGCCCAGCGCTTACATCTTATGGCTACACCTTC	CASSPALTSYGYTF
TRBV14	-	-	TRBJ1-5	TGTGCCAGCAGCCAAGGGTCTCTCCCGGGAGGCAATCAGCCCCAGCATTTT	CASSQGSLPGGNQPQHF
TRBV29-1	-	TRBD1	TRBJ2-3	TGCAGCGTGGGACAGGGCGATGCTACGCAGTATTTT	CSVGQGDATQYF
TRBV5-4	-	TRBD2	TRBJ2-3	TGTGCCAGCAGCTTGGGTCTAGCGGGAGCTGACACAGATACGCAGTATTTT	CASSLGLAGADTDTQYF
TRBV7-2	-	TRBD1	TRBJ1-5	TGTGCCAGCAGCCTAAGTCCCGGGACAGGGACGCCCCAGCATTTT	CASSLSPGTGTPQHF
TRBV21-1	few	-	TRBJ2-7	TGTGCCAGCAGCAAAGGAGGCCCAGAGCAGTACTTC	CASSKGGPEQYF
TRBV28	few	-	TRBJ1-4	TGTGCCAGCAGTTTAACGGGCAGGGCCGATGAAAAACTGTTTTTT	CASSLTGRADEKLFF
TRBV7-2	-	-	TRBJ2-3	TGTGCCAGCACCCCCGGGACTGGTACAGATACGCAGTATTTT	CASTPGTGTDTQYF
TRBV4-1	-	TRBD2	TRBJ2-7	TGCGCCAGCAGAAGGTCCTTAGCGGGAGACTTCTCCTACGAGCAGTACTTC	CASRRSLAGDFSYEQYF
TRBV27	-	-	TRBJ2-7	TGTGCCAGCAGTCACCAATCCCAGGACGAGCAGTACTTC	CASSHQSQDEQYF
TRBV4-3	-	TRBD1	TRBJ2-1	TGCGCCAGCAGCCAAGACAGGGGGCCTTACAATGAGCAGTTCTTC	CASSQDRGPYNEQFF
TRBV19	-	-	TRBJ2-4	TGTGCCAGTAGTTTTGGGGGGTCAGCCAAAAACATTCAGTACTTC	CASSFGGSAKNIQYF
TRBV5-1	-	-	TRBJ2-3	TGCGCCAGCAGCTTTCGAGGGGGAAAGTTGACAGATACGCAGTATTTT	CASSFRGGKLTDTQYF
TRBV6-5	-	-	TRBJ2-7	TGTGCCAGCAGCCGGACTTACGAGCAGTACTTC	CASSRTYEQYF
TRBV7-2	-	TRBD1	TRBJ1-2	TGTGCCAGCAGCGGAGGGGGCGGCTATGGCTACACCTTC	CASSGGGGYGYTF
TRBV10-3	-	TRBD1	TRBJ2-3	TGTGCCATCAGTTCGGACAGGGGGCCCACAGATACGCAGTATTTT	CAISSDRGPTDTQYF
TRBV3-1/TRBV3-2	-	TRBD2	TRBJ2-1	TGTGCCAGCAGCCAAGGCGCTCCCCTTAGCGGGAGGGCGCAGTTCTTC	CASSQGAPLSGRAQFF
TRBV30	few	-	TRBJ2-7	TGTGCCTCCACAGGACCCCACCTCTACGAGCAGTACTTC	CASTGPHLYEQYF
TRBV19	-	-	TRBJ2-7	TGTGCCAGTGGGGATGACAGTCAAGACGAGCAGTACTTC	CASGDDSQDEQYF
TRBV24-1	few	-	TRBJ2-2	TGTGCCACCAGTGATTTAAGGCGGAGTACCGGGGAGCTGTTTTTT	CATSDLRRSTGELFF
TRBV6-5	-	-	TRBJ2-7	TGTGCCAGCAGTTACGGGGCAGGGAATGGTTACGAGCAGTACTTC	CASSYGAGNGYEQYF
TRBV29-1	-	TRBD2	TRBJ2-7	TGCAGCGTCGGGACTAGCGGGAGGAAGGGAGCCTACGAGCAGTACTTC	CSVGTSGRKGAYEQYF
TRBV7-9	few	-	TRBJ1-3	TGTGCCAGCAGCTTCGGGATCTCTGGAAACACCATATATTTT	CASSFGISGNTIYF
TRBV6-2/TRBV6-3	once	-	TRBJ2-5	TGTGCCAGCAGCCGCGGGACGGAACAAGAGACCCAGTACTTC	CASSRGTEQETQYF
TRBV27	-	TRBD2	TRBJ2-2	TGTGCCAGCAGTCTAGCGGGAGGGCCCGGGGAGCTGTTTTTT	CASSLAGGPGELFF
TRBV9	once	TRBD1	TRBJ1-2	TGTGCCAGCAGCGACGTGACAGGGAGGTATGGCTACACCTTC	CASSDVTGRYGYTF
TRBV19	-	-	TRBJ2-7	TGTGCCAGTAGTATGACACACTCCTACGAGCAGTACTTC	CASSMTHSYEQYF
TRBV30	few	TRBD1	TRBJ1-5	TGTGCCTGGAACGCAGGGGGAAATCAGCCCCAGCATTTT	CAWNAGGNQPQHF
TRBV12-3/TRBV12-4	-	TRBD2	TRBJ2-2	TGTGCCAGCAATCGGGAGGGCCACGGGGAGCTGTTTTTT	CASNREGHGELFF
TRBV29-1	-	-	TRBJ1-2	TGCAGCGTCGGGGGGCCGAACTATGGCTACACCTTC	CSVGGPNYGYTF
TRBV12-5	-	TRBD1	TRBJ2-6	TGTGCTAGTGGCCCGAAACAGGGGGCGCGCTTCGTTGGGGCCAACGTCCTGACTTTC	CASGPKQGARFVGANVLTF
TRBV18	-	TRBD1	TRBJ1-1	TGTGCCAGCTCACCTCAGGGGGCGAACACTGAAGCTTTCTTT	CASSPQGANTEAFF
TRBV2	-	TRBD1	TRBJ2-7	TGTGCCAGCAGTCGGGACAGGGACTACGAGCAGTACTTC	CASSRDRDYEQYF
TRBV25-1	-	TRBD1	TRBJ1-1	TGTGCCAGCACGGGACAGGTAAACACTGAAGCTTTCTTT	CASTGQVNTEAFF
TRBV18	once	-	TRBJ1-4	TGTGCCAGCTCACCACCGGAAGGGGGTAATGAAAAACTGTTTTTT	CASSPPEGGNEKLFF
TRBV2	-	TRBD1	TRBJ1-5	TGTGCCAGCAGCCCTACGGGACAGGTGATCAATCAGCCCCAGCATTTT	CASSPTGQVINQPQHF
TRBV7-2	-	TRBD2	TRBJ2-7	TGTGCCAGCAGCTCGTATCGGACTAGCGGGTACCCTACCGAGCAGTACTTC	CASSSYRTSGYPTEQYF